The T cell receptor (beta chain) described here comes from a study of OX40 agonist ivuxolimab in advanced cancers. Using immunoSEQ multiplex PCR, the repertoire was profiled, and TCRdb retains in-frame clones only, with some absent. This sample has about 27,000 clones, with around 75% found just once. The CDR3 has 13 amino acids. Deletions cut 3 bases from V and 6 bases from J, with 7 bases between. CDR1 SGDLS and CDR2 YYNGEE come from the germline V gene. This TCR came from an adult with an advanced solid tumor such as melanoma, head and neck, liver or kidney cancer. The starting material was CD4+ or CD8+ T cells sorted from blood, obtained in a trial of the OX40 agonist ivuxolimab. This rearrangement joins TRBV9 to TRBJ1-6; D gene ambiguous. In DNA, the CDR3 is TGTGCCAGCAGCGCACAATTTAATTCACCCCTCCACTTT. Encoded protein: CASSAQFNSPLHF.